Below, one T cell receptor (beta chain) is given with its context. Its matching antigen is unknown. Other DNA variants within this sample encode the same CDR3. These data come from a study of shared clonotypes between healthy human individuals. Background on the study: The people who gave samples were a couple of women and three men aged 18 to 49. Broader study findings: Depth of sequencing was expected to influence donor clonotype sharing. Since donors were few, the genetic and exposure-history diversity represented was limited.

Assay: immunoSEQ multiplex PCR; the TCRdb copy retains only in-frame clones and omits some. The sample carries about 2.1 million clones, just over 90% recorded once. It was CD45RO-negative cells, positively selected for CCR7, that made up naive CD8 cells, with terminally differentiated effector memory CD45RA+ cells excluded. V lost 2 bases and J 7 bases, leaving 2 bases between the germline ends. Per the germline V gene, CDR1 is MNHEY and CDR2 is SMNVEV (reference sequence). The CDR3 is 11 residues long. The sequence was obtained from a man younger than 30 in good health. Some clones in this sample may be carry-over from other donors' samples. The material sequenced was naive CD8+ T cells from PBMCs. The chain has TRBV27 and TRBJ2-2; D gene ambiguous. The CDR3 here is CASSLSGELFF. DNA of the CDR3: TGTGCCAGCAGTTTAAGCGGGGAGCTGTTTTTT.